What follows are 29 T cell receptor beta chains derived from one specimen sequenced in a study of CD8 T cells in Susac syndrome. The authors reverse transcribed about 0.5 to 1 ug RNA with random hexamers. TCRdb re-derived calls from the immunoSEQ multiplex PCR reads in MiXCR, one entry per CDR3 protein. The table lists tens of thousands of distinct CDR3 sequences, 94% of them singletons. Specimen: CD8+ T cells from PBMCs. Every receptor here comes from a human donor with Susac syndrome.

The chain couples TRBV19 to TRBJ2-7; possible D gene TRBD2, 6 bases. The ends were cut back, 5 bases at V and 5 bases at J, with 19 bases in the middle. CDR3 size: 15 residues. Germline V gene sequence: CDR1 LNHDA, CDR2 SQIVND (reference sequence). The CDR3 loop is CASSPGLTRIDEQYF. CDR3 coding DNA: TGTGCCAGTAGTCCGGGACTCACGAGGATCGACGAGCAGTACTTC.

The chain combines TRBV25-1 with TRBJ2-5; TRBD1 matches at 10 bases. From germline, CDR1 is MGHDK and CDR2 SYGVNS. The CDR3 sequence is 16 residues long. V gave up 2 bases and J gave up 1 base; unmatched junction bases: 4. CDR3 sequence: CASSEPDRGLQETQYF. In nucleotides, the CDR3 is TGTGCCAGCAGTGAACCAGACAGGGGGCTCCAAGAGACCCAGTACTTC.

V usage is TRBV4-1 and J usage is TRBJ2-6; no clear D gene. Between the trimmed V and J ends, which lost 1 base and 0 bases, there was a span of 10 bases. This CDR3 has 17 amino acids. Germline CDR1 is MGHRA and CDR2 is YSYEKL. This chain's CDR3 is CASSQGRLFSGANVLTF. The CDR3 DNA sequence: TGCGCCAGCAGCCAAGGGAGACTGTTCTCTGGGGCCAACGTCCTGACTTTC.

The chain has TRBV9 and TRBJ2-1, with D possibly being TRBD1 or TRBD2 (5 bases each). Germline CDR1 SGDLS, CDR2 YYNGEE. V lost 0 bases, J lost 2 bases, and 9 bases lay in between. The CDR3 covers 15 residues. This CDR3 reads CASSVEGTPYNEQFF. The CDR3 DNA follows: TGTGCCAGCAGCGTAGAAGGGACGCCCTACAATGAGCAGTTCTTC.

The chain is built from TRBV28 and TRBJ1-1; D is unclear. This CDR3 region has 13 residues. The germline gives CDR1 MDHEN, CDR2 SYDVKM. V was shortened by 9 bases and J by 0 bases, with 11 bases between the two germline ends. CDR3 DNA: TGTGCCAGTAGTCTAGGGTTGAACACTGAAGCTTTCTTT. This translates into CASSLGLNTEAFF.

The CDR3 DNA is TGTGCCAGCAGGGGGGGACAGGGGAACGAGCAGTACTTC. Translation gives CASRGGQGNEQYF. V is TRBV12-3 or TRBV12-4 and J is TRBJ2-7, with 10 nucleotides matching TRBD1. V lost 6 bases, J lost 5 bases, and 4 bases stayed unmatched. The CDR3 length is 13 residues.

The chain combines TRBV6-5 with TRBJ1-2, with D perhaps TRBD1 (6 bases). Trimming removed 2 bases at V and 0 bases at J, with 7 bases between. Germline V gene sequence: CDR1 MNHEY, CDR2 SVGAGI. The CDR3 contains 14 residues. The CDR3 loop reads CASSYGQPNYGYTF. Written as DNA, the CDR3 is TGTGCCAGCAGTTACGGACAGCCTAACTATGGCTACACCTTC.

V is TRBV5-4 and J is TRBJ2-7; possibly TRBD1 for D (6 bases). This CDR3 is built from 13 residues. The germline CDR1 and CDR2 sequences are SGHNT and YYREEE (reference sequence). V lost 4 bases and J lost 6, with 14 bases in between. The CDR3 DNA reads as TGTGCCAGCAGCGACAGGCCGGGGCTCGAGCAGTACTTC. Translating it yields CASSDRPGLEQYF.

The CDR3 sequence is CAITDTAWPATSGANVLTF. In nucleotides, the CDR3 is TGTGCCATCACTGACACCGCTTGGCCGGCAACCTCTGGGGCCAACGTCCTGACTTTC. The chain is built from TRBV10-3 and TRBJ2-6; D remains ambiguous. This CDR3 comprises 19 residues. In germline, CDR1 is ENHRY, CDR2 SYGVKD. V was trimmed by 7 bases and J by 0 bases, leaving 22 bases between them.

V and J are TRBV7-2 and TRBJ2-3; 12 nucleotides align to TRBD2. After removal of 3 bases from V and 1 base from J, the junction contained 5 bases not matched to a gene. This CDR3 is 17 amino acids long. The germline CDR1 and CDR2 sequences are SGHTA and FQGNSA. The CDR3 spells CASSFPASGGGTDTQYF. For the CDR3, the DNA is TGTGCCAGCAGCTTTCCGGCTAGCGGGGGGGGCACAGATACGCAGTATTTT.

CDR3 DNA sequence: TGTGCCAGCAGCTTGGACAGGGGAAACTACGAGCAGTACTTC. Its translation: CASSLDRGNYEQYF. The J gene is TRBJ2-7, the V gene TRBV11-2; 9 positions agree with TRBD1. Germline-derived CDR1 and CDR2 are SGHAT and FQNNGV. There are 14 residues in the CDR3. Trimming at V came to 3 bases and at J to 3 bases, leaving 3 bases not matched to a gene.

This clonotype came up once. The chain is built from TRBV7-9 and TRBJ1-1; no clear D. The CDR3 loop spans 12 amino acids. V was clipped by 10 bases and J by 6 bases, with 15 bases between them. The germline V gene has CDR1 SEHNR and CDR2 FQNEAQ (reference sequence). This chain's CDR3 is CATITDQAEAFF. CDR3 sequence (DNA): TGTGCCACCATTACAGATCAAGCTGAAGCTTTCTTT.

The chain has TRBV5-1 and TRBJ2-7, with TRBD2 matching over 10 bases. V shed 6 bases, J shed 2 bases, and the junction held 5 bases outside the gene matches. The V gene's germline CDR1 is SGHRS and CDR2 YFSETQ. CDR3 length equals 14 residues. The CDR3 loop is CASTSSGGAYEQYF. The CDR3 DNA reads as TGCGCCAGCACCTCTAGCGGGGGAGCCTACGAGCAGTACTTC.

The rearrangement links TRBV7-2 to TRBJ2-3; TRBD2 aligns across 9 bases. Germline CDR1 reads SGHTA; CDR2 reads FQGNSA. With V trimmed by 9 bases and J by 5 bases, 9 bases remained unmatched. CDR3 size: 14 residues. As DNA, the CDR3 is TGTGCCAGTTTGCGCGGGGGGGCCCAAGATACGCAGTATTTT. Its protein is CASLRGGAQDTQYF.

This chain links TRBV28 with TRBJ2-5; 7 nucleotides agree with TRBD2. Germline CDR1 reads MDHEN; CDR2 reads SYDVKM. The V and J ends lost 5 bases and 1 base, in that order; junction bases with no gene match: 4. The CDR3 spans 14 residues. The CDR3 region has the DNA TGTGCCAGCAGTCCGACTAGCAGCCAAGAGACCCAGTACTTC. Residues: CASSPTSSQETQYF.

V is TRBV12-5 and J is TRBJ2-3; D is ambiguous. There are 11 residues in the CDR3. Germline CDR1 is LGHNT and CDR2 is FRNRAP. V was trimmed by 6 bases and J by 6 bases, leaving 7 bases between them. The CDR3 loop is CASGDGDTQYF. As DNA, the CDR3 is TGTGCTAGTGGGGATGGGGATACGCAGTATTTT.

The chain employs TRBV10-3 and TRBJ2-7, with TRBD1 identical over 8 bases. Germline CDR1 and CDR2: ENHRY and SYGVKD. Trimming removed 1 base from V and 3 bases from J; junction bases left unmatched: 5. The CDR3 consists of 15 residues. The CDR3 sequence: CAISEYPGGNYEQYF. The CDR3 DNA reads TGTGCCATCAGTGAGTACCCAGGGGGCAACTACGAGCAGTACTTC.

The CDR3, as DNA: TGCAGTGGCCTACCTCTAGCGGGGAACCCTCAAGAGACCCAGTACTTC. This gives the protein CSGLPLAGNPQETQYF. The chain has TRBV20-1 and TRBJ2-5; 9 bases agree with TRBD2. CDR3 size: 16 residues. The trim removed 7 bases at V and 2 bases at J, leaving 14 bases unmatched. Germline V CDR1 and CDR2: DFQATT, SNEGSKA (reference sequence).

The chain joins TRBV7-9 to TRBJ2-7; 7 bases line up with TRBD2. The CDR3 loop spans 15 amino acids. The V and J ends lost 5 bases and 2 bases, in that order; junction bases with no gene match: 9. Germline V gene data show CDR1 as SEHNR and CDR2 as FQNEAQ (reference sequence). CDR3 protein: CASSGLGDSPYEQYF. In DNA, the CDR3 is TGTGCCAGCAGCGGACTAGGGGACTCCCCCTACGAGCAGTACTTC.

The V and J genes are TRBV12-3 or TRBV12-4 and TRBJ2-7; no clear D. Deletions cut 3 bases from V and 2 bases from J, with 8 bases between. The CDR3 loop spans 13 amino acids. The CDR3: CASSLTATYEQYF. The CDR3 region has the DNA TGTGCCAGCAGTTTGACTGCTACCTACGAGCAGTACTTC.

This chain joins TRBV13 and TRBJ2-7; 12 positions match TRBD2. Germline loops: CDR1 PRHDT, CDR2 FYEKMQ (reference sequence). Unmatched junction bases numbered 2, after V lost 5 bases and J lost 6 bases. The CDR3 is 13 residues long. CDR3 amino acids: CASSLAGGGEQYF. In DNA, the CDR3 is TGTGCCAGCAGCCTAGCGGGGGGGGGCGAGCAGTACTTC.

V and J are TRBV10-3 and TRBJ2-3; 12 bases line up with TRBD2. In germline, CDR1 is ENHRY, CDR2 SYGVKD. Germline trimming cut 4 bases from V and 2 bases from J; bases unmatched to any gene: 1. The CDR3 has 15 amino acids. The CDR3 spells CAISGTSGATDTQYF. Written as DNA, the CDR3 is TGTGCCATCAGTGGGACTAGCGGGGCCACAGATACGCAGTATTTT.

The chain is built from TRBV2 and TRBJ2-1; D gene uncertain. In germline, CDR1 is SNHLY, CDR2 FYNNEI. Between the trimmed V and J ends, which lost 8 bases and 7 bases, there was a span of 6 bases. The CDR3 has 10 amino acids. The CDR3 is CASRGNEQFF. The CDR3, as DNA: TGTGCCAGCCGTGGAAATGAGCAGTTCTTC.

The chain recombines TRBV3-1 with TRBJ1-2; D remains ambiguous. Germline V gene lookup returns CDR1 LGHDT and CDR2 YNNKEL (reference sequence). This CDR3 is 15 amino acids long. Deletions cut 3 bases from V and 0 bases from J, with 11 bases between. For the CDR3, the DNA is TGTGCCAGCAGCCATATTAATGTAGCTAACTATGGCTACACCTTC. Translated, it gives CASSHINVANYGYTF.

The chain is built from TRBV9 and TRBJ2-1; no firm D call. Per germline, CDR1 SGDLS and CDR2 YYNGEE. Trimming removed 3 bases from V and 6 bases from J, with 10 bases in between. There are 13 residues in the CDR3. The CDR3 region is CASSDPPGNEQFF. In DNA form, the CDR3 reads TGTGCCAGCAGCGATCCGCCCGGCAATGAGCAGTTCTTC.

The chain has TRBV6-5 and TRBJ2-1; possibly TRBD2 for D (5 bases). The CDR3 totals 15 residues. V was cut by 0 bases and J by 5 bases, with 11 bases left in between. Per the germline V gene, CDR1 is MNHEY and CDR2 is SVGAGI. The CDR3 DNA follows: TGTGCCAGCAGTTACTCCGGGAATATGAACAATGAGCAGTTCTTC. Amino acid sequence: CASSYSGNMNNEQFF.

The chain uses TRBV12-3 or TRBV12-4 and TRBJ2-3, with TRBD2 identical over 8 bases. The length of the CDR3 is 14 residues. After removal of 5 bases from V and 6 bases from J, the junction contained 7 bases not matched to a gene. CDR3 amino acids: CASSPGGAVDTQYF. CDR3 sequence (DNA): TGTGCCAGCAGTCCCGGGGGGGCCGTGGATACGCAGTATTTT.

The chain joins TRBV7-2 to TRBJ2-1, with D possibly being TRBD1 or TRBD2 (5 bases each). Trimming cost V 5 bases and J 0 bases, with 8 bases left between them. Looked up from germline, CDR1 is SGHTA and CDR2 is FQGNSA. The CDR3 covers 14 residues. The CDR3 is CASSPGASYNEQFF. CDR3 bases: TGTGCCAGCAGCCCCGGGGCCTCCTACAATGAGCAGTTCTTC.

This chain connects TRBV6-5 to TRBJ1-2, with D hard to call. The germline CDR1 and CDR2 sequences are MNHEY and SVGAGI. With 0 bases removed from V and 9 bases from J, the gap between germline ends came to 11 bases. This CDR3 contains 13 residues. CDR3 residues: CASSYSSVNSYTF. The CDR3, as DNA: TGTGCCAGCAGTTACTCTTCCGTCAATAGCTACACCTTC.